One sample yielded the 22 T cell receptor beta chains listed below, sequenced in a study of blood T cell repertoires in COVID-19 (dated by TCRdb to between 2020 and 2021). Library method: the immunoSEQ multiplex PCR assay. This immuneACCESS table, as held by TCRdb, lists in-frame sequences with V and J called but not all clones. Of the missing ones, under half trace to an unresolved V gene in checked studies; the others have no known cause. This sample holds a few hundred thousand clones; roughly 85% were observed only once. The ten largest clones capture under 4% of the sample. Sequencing was done on a sample of peripheral blood. The receptors were gathered from a woman between 18 and 29 years old with acute or convalescent COVID-19.

The chain recombines TRBV27 with TRBJ2-7; 9 bases line up with TRBD1. J was trimmed by 4 bases and V by 8 bases; bases with no gene match: 6. CDR1 is MNHEY and CDR2 is SMNVEV in the germline V gene (reference sequence). The CDR3 extends over 13 amino acids. CDR3 amino acids: CASSGTGIYEQYF. CDR3 nucleotides: TGTGCCAGCTCCGGGACAGGGATTTACGAGCAGTACTTC.

CDR3 sequence: CASRARMGGGNYGYTF. In DNA, the CDR3 is TGTGCCAGCAGAGCTAGAATGGGAGGAGGGAACTATGGCTACACCTTC. This sequence joins TRBV28 and TRBJ1-2, with D unclear. The CDR3 is 16 amino acids. Trimming removed 6 bases from V and 2 bases from J, with 19 bases in between. The germline CDR1 and CDR2 sequences are MDHEN and SYDVKM.

This clone was counted once. The V gene is TRBV5-1, the J gene TRBJ2-2; 9 nucleotides line up with TRBD1. The CDR3 spans 15 residues. V shed 5 bases and J 7 bases; nucleotides not matched to a gene: 9. Per germline, CDR1 SGHRS and CDR2 YFSETQ. The CDR3 DNA is TGCGCCAGCAGGCCGCCGGGGACAGGGAGCGGGGAGCTGTTTTTT. It is translated as CASRPPGTGSGELFF.

The rearrangement links TRBV27 to TRBJ1-6; D not resolved. Trimming removed 7 bases at V and 0 bases at J, with 13 bases between. CDR3 length: 16 residues. Germline V CDR1 and CDR2: MNHEY, SMNVEV (reference sequence). CDR3 coding DNA: TGTGCCAGCACCCCCCTCGGGAGCTCCTATAATTCACCCCTCCACTTT. The encoded protein is CASTPLGSSYNSPLHF.

J is TRBJ1-1 and V is TRBV24-1, with D perhaps TRBD1 (6 bases). V was trimmed by 7 bases and J by 6 bases, leaving 17 bases between them. Germline V lookup: CDR1 KGHDR, CDR2 SFDVKD. The CDR3 has 14 amino acids. The CDR3 DNA sequence: TGTGCCACCAGCGAGGGCAGGGCAGGGGCTGAAGCTTTCTTT. Translated: CATSEGRAGAEAFF.

The V call is TRBV12-3 or TRBV12-4, the J call TRBJ1-3; weak D call: TRBD1 (5 bases). The CDR3 runs to 13 residues. Trimming removed 11 bases from V and 0 bases from J, with 11 bases in between. The CDR3 DNA sequence: TGTGCCGGCGGGGACTCCTCTGGAAACACCATATATTTT. It is translated as CAGGDSSGNTIYF.

The chain links TRBV19 to TRBJ1-5; 7 bases map to TRBD1. Trimming at V came to 10 bases and at J to 0 bases, leaving 6 bases not matched to a gene. This CDR3 contains 14 residues. Looked up from germline, CDR1 is LNHDA and CDR2 is SQIVND (reference sequence). CDR3 in DNA: TGTGCCATTACAGGGGCAGATAGCAATCAGCCCCAGCATTTT. Translation gives CAITGADSNQPQHF.

The chain combines TRBV9 with TRBJ1-1, with D uncertain. The CDR3 loop spans 14 amino acids. The V end was cut by 4 bases, the J end by 1 base, with 11 bases between. CDR1 is SGDLS and CDR2 is YYNGEE in the germline V gene. The DNA of the CDR3 is TGTGCCAGCAGCCTGGGCCTACAGAACACTGAAGCTTTCTTT. Translation: CASSLGLQNTEAFF.

V gene TRBV11-2 combines with J gene TRBJ2-1; 10 bases are shared with TRBD2. Germline-derived CDR1 and CDR2 are SGHAT and FQNNGV. The CDR3 contains 15 residues. V shed 5 bases and J 10 bases; nucleotides not matched to a gene: 11. DNA for the CDR3: TGTGCCAGCAGCCTCCCTAGCGGGAGTATATTAGAGCAGTTCTTC. Its translation: CASSLPSGSILEQFF.

The V gene is TRBV7-9, the J gene TRBJ2-5; no reliable D call. The V gene's germline CDR1 is SEHNR and CDR2 FQNEAQ (reference sequence). Deletions cut 7 bases from V and 0 bases from J, with 18 bases between. The CDR3 length is 16 residues. CDR3 sequence: CASTPSNSGYQETQYF. DNA for the CDR3: TGTGCCAGCACCCCGTCTAATTCCGGGTACCAAGAGACCCAGTACTTC.

V gene TRBV2 combines with J gene TRBJ1-2; 11 nucleotides agree with TRBD1. CDR1 and CDR2 (germline): SNHLY, FYNNEI. This CDR3 spans 16 amino acids. J gave up 4 bases and V 9 bases, and 13 bases lay outside the gene matches. The DNA for the CDR3 is TGTGCCAGAATTGATCCGGGACAGGGGGAAAGCTATGGCTACACCTTC. It is translated as CARIDPGQGESYGYTF.

The V and J genes are TRBV9 and TRBJ2-7, with 11 bases identical to TRBD1. Trimming took 4 bases from V and 2 from J; bases not matched to a gene: 2. This CDR3 region has 14 residues. Per germline, CDR1 SGDLS and CDR2 YYNGEE. CDR3 coding DNA: TGTGCCAGCAGCAGGACAGGGGGCCCCTACGAGCAGTACTTC. The encoded protein is CASSRTGGPYEQYF.

The V call is TRBV6-5, the J call TRBJ1-2, with 7 bases lining up with TRBD1. Germline-derived CDR1 and CDR2 are MNHEY and SVGAGI. The CDR3 sequence is 13 residues long. V was clipped by 6 bases and J by 7 bases; unmatched bases: 8. The CDR3 region has the DNA TGTGCCAGCAGCTACGGACAGGCGGGTGGCTACACCTTC. Translated: CASSYGQAGGYTF.

This sequence joins TRBV11-2 and TRBJ2-6; D is uncertain. The CDR3 has 15 residues. CDR1 and CDR2 (germline): SGHAT, FQNNGV. Deletions cut 5 bases from V and 0 bases from J, with 8 bases between. The chain's CDR3 is CASSLLYSGANVLTF. Written as DNA, the CDR3 is TGTGCCAGCAGCCTACTTTACTCTGGGGCCAACGTCCTGACTTTC. Complete variable domain (other parts from reference TRBV11-2 and TRBJ2-6): EAGVAQSPRYKIIEKRQSVAFWCNPISGHATLYWYQQILGQGPKLLIQFQNNGVVDDSQLPKDRFSAERLKGVDSTLKIQPAKLEDSAVYLCASSLLYSGANVLTFGAGSRLTVL.

The chain is built from TRBV29-1 and TRBJ2-1, with D perhaps TRBD1 (6 bases). The length of the CDR3 is 15 residues. The V and J ends lost 7 bases and 2 bases respectively, with 18 bases between them. Germline values: CDR1 SQVTM, CDR2 ANQGSEA. The DNA of the CDR3 is TGCAGCGCAACTTCAACAGGGTATCCCTACAATGAGCAGTTCTTC. Protein sequence: CSATSTGYPYNEQFF.

The sample holds a few counts of this clone. The chain uses TRBV6-5 and TRBJ1-3; no definite D call. Germline values: CDR1 MNHEY, CDR2 SVGAGI. The CDR3 length is 14 residues. V dropped 2 bases and J dropped 0 bases, with 5 bases sitting between them. The CDR3 nucleotides read TGTGCCAGCAGTTACGACTACTCTGGAAACACCATATATTTT. This gives the protein CASSYDYSGNTIYF.

In its sample, this clone was seen once. The chain links TRBV7-8 to TRBJ1-1; TRBD1 matches at 7 bases. CDR1 and CDR2 from the germline V gene are SGHVS and FQNEAQ. The CDR3 is 13 residues long. V shed 5 bases and J 5 bases; nucleotides not matched to a gene: 5. This chain's CDR3 is CASSTSGGTEAFF. CDR3 sequence (DNA): TGTGCCAGCAGCACCTCAGGGGGGACTGAAGCTTTCTTT.

This chain uses TRBV11-2 with TRBJ2-5; D may be TRBD2 (5 bases). The CDR3 length is 16 residues. The V gene's germline CDR1 is SGHAT and CDR2 FQNNGV. V lost 5 bases and J 5 bases, leaving 21 bases between the germline ends. The CDR3 reads CASSRSLILVGETQYF. The CDR3 DNA follows: TGTGCCAGCAGCCGATCTTTGATACTAGTCGGCGAGACCCAGTACTTC.

The CDR3 DNA is TGCGCCAGCAGCGGGCCCGAGCAGTACTTC. Translation gives CASSGPEQYF. The rearrangement uses TRBV4-1 and TRBJ2-7; D not certain. The length of the CDR3 is 10 residues. From germline, CDR1 is MGHRA and CDR2 YSYEKL. Trimming stripped 5 bases from V and 6 bases from J, with 5 bases between.

The chain carries TRBV6-1 and TRBJ2-2; 8 bases agree with TRBD2. There are 16 residues in the CDR3. V trimming: 3 bases; J trimming: 6 bases; junction bases outside the gene matches: 9. CDR1 and CDR2 from the germline V gene are MNHNS and SASEGT. CDR3 protein: CASSEILAAGAGELFF. The CDR3 DNA sequence: TGTGCCAGCAGTGAGATACTAGCGGCCGGCGCCGGGGAGCTGTTTTTT.

This clone was counted between two and nine times. The V call is TRBV2, the J call TRBJ2-5; TRBD1 agrees at 7 bases. With V trimmed by 5 bases and J by 5 bases, 8 bases remained unmatched. CDR3 length: 14 amino acids. The germline CDR1 and CDR2 sequences are SNHLY and FYNNEI. CDR3 bases: TGTGCCAGCAGTAACCGACAGGGTAGGGAGACCCAGTACTTC. Encoded protein: CASSNRQGRETQYF.

The chain recombines TRBV27 with TRBJ1-4; TRBD1 agrees at 7 bases. V lost 5 bases, J lost 6 bases, and 9 bases stayed unmatched. Looked up from germline, CDR1 is MNHEY and CDR2 is SMNVEV (reference sequence). This CDR3 is 15 amino acids long. This chain's CDR3 is CASSPADRPHEKLFF. CDR3 in DNA: TGTGCCAGCAGTCCCGCGGACAGGCCCCATGAAAAACTGTTTTTT.